This is a list of T cell receptor beta chains from one sample in a study of control samples from healthy donors and cancer patients. Measured with immunoSEQ multiplex PCR; TCRdb has only the in-frame clones, and not every one. Here the sample spans about 170,000 clones, under 95% being singletons. The sample comprised blood. These receptors were taken from a woman between 18 and 29 years old in good health. CDR3s include the opening cysteine and the closing phenylalanine or tryptophan. Each record gives: CDR3 protein, J gene, V gene, CDR3 length.

cdr3_aa: CATLDRGGGNTIYF
j_call: TRBJ1-3
v_call: TRBV28
cdr3_length: 14

cdr3_aa: CASRHGTGGINEQFF
j_call: TRBJ2-1
v_call: TRBV11-3
cdr3_length: 15

cdr3_aa: CSVEGQGFGSYTF
j_call: TRBJ1-2
v_call: TRBV29-1
cdr3_length: 13

cdr3_aa: CASSLQDATNSPLHF
j_call: TRBJ1-6
v_call: TRBV14
cdr3_length: 15

cdr3_aa: CASSELAGAGSPLHF
j_call: TRBJ1-6
v_call: TRBV7-9
cdr3_length: 15

cdr3_aa: CASSLEGGYDEQYF
j_call: TRBJ2-7
v_call: TRBV5-1
cdr3_length: 14

cdr3_aa: CATSRLQPNTEAFF
j_call: TRBJ1-1
v_call: TRBV15
cdr3_length: 14

cdr3_aa: CASSSIRGYEQYF
j_call: TRBJ2-7
v_call: TRBV28
cdr3_length: 13

cdr3_aa: CASSPVLAGGSDTQYF
j_call: TRBJ2-3
v_call: TRBV9
cdr3_length: 16

cdr3_aa: CASRRTQPQHF
j_call: TRBJ1-5
v_call: TRBV6-6
cdr3_length: 11

cdr3_aa: CASSYSNQPQHF
j_call: TRBJ1-5
v_call: TRBV28
cdr3_length: 12

cdr3_aa: CSGGQPETQYF
j_call: TRBJ2-5
v_call: TRBV20-1
cdr3_length: 11

cdr3_aa: CASSLGTNYGYTF
j_call: TRBJ1-2
v_call: TRBV11-3
cdr3_length: 13

cdr3_aa: CATGTSDEKLFF
j_call: TRBJ1-4
v_call: TRBV12-3/TRBV12-4
cdr3_length: 12

cdr3_aa: CASSTPDRQGIQYF
j_call: TRBJ2-4
v_call: TRBV7-2
cdr3_length: 14